These 15 T cell receptor beta chains originate from one sample sequenced in a study of vaccination and CD4 T cells after COVID-19. The Oncomine TCR Beta short-read assay generated sequence data from the DNA of cultured CD4+ T cells. Using its own MiXCR run on the PCR reads, TCRdb lists one record per CDR3 protein. This table has about 18,000 distinct CDR3 sequences, approximately 50% appearing once. These receptors' targets are unknown. The sample's treatment: 10-day PBMC culture with coronavirus spike peptide pools or control peptides (ViraFEST assay). The sequenced sample consisted of CD4+ T cells from blood, cultured in vitro. The source of these receptors is a human donor who had recovered from COVID-19.

This clonotype was seen only a few times. The chain couples TRBV19 to TRBJ1-1; tentatively, D is TRBD1 (5 bases). V was pared by 10 bases and J by 1 base, with 19 bases between. There are 15 residues in the CDR3. From germline, CDR1 is LNHDA and CDR2 SQIVND (reference sequence). CDR3 nucleotides: TGTGCCACCCAAAGCGCAGGGCTGAGGAACACTGAAGCTTTCTTT. This translates into CATQSAGLRNTEAFF.

The V and J genes are TRBV24-1 and TRBJ1-2; 8 positions match TRBD1. The CDR3 extends over 13 amino acids. The germline CDR1 and CDR2 sequences are KGHDR and SFDVKD. V lost 2 bases to trimming and J lost 8 bases; unmatched junction nucleotides: 3. CDR3 nucleotides: TGTGCCACCAGTGATTCAGGGGGCGAGGGCTACACCTTC. Translated, it gives CATSDSGGEGYTF.

The V call is TRBV14, the J call TRBJ2-5; 10 bases fit TRBD2. CDR3 length: 16 residues. V shed 4 bases, J shed 1 base, and the junction held 6 bases outside the gene matches. Germline loops: CDR1 SGHDN, CDR2 FVKESK. The CDR3 coding sequence is TGTGCCAGCAGCCCACGGCTAGCGGGAGTCCAAGAGACCCAGTACTTC. Translating gives CASSPRLAGVQETQYF.

There are a few counts of this clonotype. CDR3 region: CSARDLREGYTF. The DNA for the CDR3 is TGCAGTGCTAGAGATCTTAGGGAAGGCTACACCTTC. V usage is TRBV20-1 and J usage is TRBJ1-2, with D uncertain. Germline V gene data show CDR1 as DFQATT and CDR2 as SNEGSKA (reference sequence). This CDR3 region has 12 residues. Trimming took 0 bases from V and 8 from J, leaving 10 bases between them.

This clonotype was recorded a few times. The chain employs TRBV20-1 and TRBJ2-3, with 7 nucleotides matching TRBD1. The CDR3 extends over 16 amino acids. Germline trimming cut 0 bases from V and 2 bases from J; bases unmatched to any gene: 8. The germline gives CDR1 DFQATT, CDR2 SNEGSKA (reference sequence). CDR3 nucleotides: TGCAGTGCTAGAGATCTTCGTCAGGGGGTCACAGATACGCAGTATTTT. Protein product: CSARDLRQGVTDTQYF.

The V call is TRBV4-1, the J call TRBJ2-3; TRBD2 matches 7 bases. Germline assignment: CDR1 MGHRA and CDR2 YSYEKL. This CDR3 is built from 16 residues. With 3 bases clipped from V and 5 bases from J, the junction kept 11 bases outside the gene matches. The CDR3 sequence is CASSHPAGETRDTQYF. In nucleotides, the CDR3 is TGCGCCAGCAGCCATCCCGCGGGGGAGACTAGAGATACGCAGTATTTT.

The V gene is TRBV5-1, the J gene TRBJ2-7; no reliable D call. V was shortened by 4 bases and J by 4 bases, with 18 bases between the two germline ends. The CDR3 is made up of 15 amino acids. The germline V gene has CDR1 SGHRS and CDR2 YFSETQ. The CDR3 DNA follows: TGCGCCAGCAGCCTACAACCTGATACCGGTTACGAGCAGTACTTC. Translating it yields CASSLQPDTGYEQYF.

This clonotype was detected only a few times. This chain uses TRBV11-2 with TRBJ1-5; D is ambiguous. The germline V gene encodes CDR1 SGHAT and CDR2 FQNNGV. This CDR3 spans 14 amino acids. V lost 1 base and J lost 6, with 10 bases in between. CDR3 amino acids: CASSLAGSGQPQHF. As DNA, the CDR3 is TGTGCCAGCAGCTTAGCGGGTAGCGGTCAGCCCCAGCATTTT.

V gene TRBV5-5 combines with J gene TRBJ1-5; no clear D gene. The CDR3 sequence is 15 residues long. CDR1 and CDR2 from the germline V gene are SGHKS and YYEKEE (reference sequence). The V and J ends lost 4 bases and 7 bases respectively, with 18 bases between them. CDR3 in amino acids: CASSVMGTANQPQHF. The CDR3 nucleotides are TGTGCCAGCAGCGTGATGGGTACAGCGAACCAGCCCCAGCATTTT.

The rearrangement uses TRBV2 and TRBJ2-1, with a tentative D call TRBD2 (6 bases). The CDR3 spans 15 residues. Germline V gene sequence: CDR1 SNHLY, CDR2 FYNNEI. Trimming took off 7 bases at V and 6 bases at J, with 19 bases between the two ends. The DNA of the CDR3 is TGTGCCAGCATACCTAGCGAAGCTGAGCCCAATGAGCAGTTCTTC. Translated, it gives CASIPSEAEPNEQFF.

In its sample, this clonotype was seen a few times. The rearrangement uses TRBV6-2 or TRBV6-3 and TRBJ1-2, with TRBD1 identical over 7 bases. This CDR3 comprises 13 residues. V dropped 5 bases and J dropped 3; count of bases not matched to a gene: 3. Germline V gives CDR1 MNHEY, CDR2 SVGEGT. In DNA, the CDR3 is TGTGCCAGCAGTGATACAGGGGACTATGGCTACACCTTC. Its protein product is CASSDTGDYGYTF.

In DNA form, the CDR3 reads TGTGCCAGCAGACCTGATGCGACTGGAAACACCATATATTTT. It is translated as CASRPDATGNTIYF. This chain connects TRBV6-1 to TRBJ1-3; D remains unclear. The CDR3 has 14 amino acids. The germline V gene has CDR1 MNHNS and CDR2 SASEGT. V was trimmed by 6 bases and J by 2 bases, leaving 11 bases between them.

This clonotype was detected only a few times. This sequence joins TRBV7-2 and TRBJ2-7; TRBD2 might be the D (6 bases). From germline, CDR1 is SGHTA and CDR2 FQGNSA. CDR3 length equals 15 residues. V lost 3 bases, J lost 0 bases, and 12 bases lay in between. CDR3 amino acids: CASSFQAGSSYEQYF. CDR3 coding DNA: TGTGCCAGCAGCTTTCAGGCGGGGTCCTCCTACGAGCAGTACTTC.

The chain links TRBV2 to TRBJ1-5; D is ambiguous. The germline V gene encodes CDR1 SNHLY and CDR2 FYNNEI. Trimming stripped 7 bases from V and 2 bases from J, with 18 bases between. This CDR3 is 16 amino acids long. The CDR3: CASNSVRPAGNQPQHF. CDR3 nucleotides: TGTGCCAGCAACAGCGTCAGGCCTGCGGGCAATCAGCCCCAGCATTTT.

The chain is built from TRBV2 and TRBJ1-1; 9 bases are a match to TRBD1. The V and J ends lost 5 bases and 6 bases, in that order; junction bases with no gene match: 7. The V gene's germline CDR1 is SNHLY and CDR2 FYNNEI. The CDR3 runs to 14 residues. CDR3 bases: TGTGCCAGCAGTACTAGACAGGGGGGTGCTGAAGCTTTCTTT. It translates to CASSTRQGGAEAFF.